Presented here are 10 T cell receptor beta chains from one specimen sequenced in a study of shared clonotypes between healthy human individuals. CD8 cells regarded as naive lacked CD45RO, were positively chosen for CCR7, and omitted terminally differentiated effector memory CD45RA+ cells. TCRdb keeps only in-frame clones here, not all; method: immunoSEQ multiplex PCR. The sample lists around 2,000,000 clones; about 93% were seen once. The sample was naive CD8+ T cells from PBMCs. Source of these receptors: a man in his late teens or twenties in good health. Some clones in this sample may be carry-over from other donors' samples.

V and J are TRBV4-1 and TRBJ2-5; no clear D. V was shortened by 1 base and J by 5 bases, with 20 bases between the two germline ends. Germline CDR1 and CDR2: MGHRA and YSYEKL. This CDR3 is built from 17 residues. CDR3 DNA: TGCGCCAGCAGCCAAGGGGGTGGTAGGGCCCCCCCCGAGACCCAGTACTTC. Protein product: CASSQGGGRAPPETQYF.

V gene TRBV27 combines with J gene TRBJ2-7; either TRBD1 or TRBD2 may fit D (5 bases each). The V and J ends lost 3 bases and 2 bases respectively, with 14 bases between them. The germline V gene encodes CDR1 MNHEY and CDR2 SMNVEV (reference sequence). The CDR3 contains 15 residues. CDR3 DNA: TGTGCCAGCAGTTTCTCAGGGAACGGGGCCTACGAGCAGTACTTC. The encoded protein is CASSFSGNGAYEQYF.

The V call is TRBV19, the J call TRBJ1-4; TRBD1 matches 9 bases. V lost 8 bases to trimming and J lost 5 bases; unmatched junction nucleotides: 6. Germline-derived CDR1 and CDR2 are LNHDA and SQIVND (reference sequence). The CDR3 length is 14 residues. CDR3 sequence (DNA): TGTGCCAGTGCCTCCGGGACAGGGAATGAAAAACTGTTTTTT. Translated, it gives CASASGTGNEKLFF.

The genes are TRBV6-5 and TRBJ2-7; weak D call: TRBD1 (6 bases). V shed 4 bases and J shed 3 bases, with 13 bases lying between them. This CDR3 contains 14 residues. The germline CDR1 and CDR2 sequences are MNHEY and SVGAGI. CDR3 residues: CASSFGTTSYEQYF. The CDR3 nucleotides are TGTGCCAGCAGTTTTGGGACAACCAGCTACGAGCAGTACTTC.

This clone was counted a single time. The sample holds other DNA sequences that translate to the same CDR3. The chain couples TRBV27 to TRBJ2-3, with no clear D. The CDR3 covers 11 residues. V lost 3 bases and J 6 bases, leaving 4 bases between the germline ends. Germline V gene sequence: CDR1 MNHEY, CDR2 SMNVEV (reference sequence). CDR3 loop: CASSFGDTQYF. CDR3 coding DNA: TGTGCCAGCAGTTTCGGGGATACGCAGTATTTT.

The rearrangement joins TRBV4-1 to TRBJ2-4; weak D call: TRBD2 (5 bases). V was cut by 0 bases and J by 0 bases, with 12 bases left in between. The CDR3 extends over 17 amino acids. CDR1 MGHRA and CDR2 YSYEKL come from the germline V gene. The CDR3 DNA reads as TGCGCCAGCAGCCAAGATTGGGGTAGCGAAGCCAAAAACATTCAGTACTTC. This sequence encodes CASSQDWGSEAKNIQYF.

The V and J genes are TRBV10-3 and TRBJ2-1; 11 bases fit TRBD1. J gave up 9 bases and V 6 bases, and 4 bases lay outside the gene matches. Germline loops: CDR1 ENHRY, CDR2 SYGVKD. CDR3 length: 13 residues. The CDR3 sequence is CAIRDRGLSEQFF. CDR3 sequence (DNA): TGTGCCATCAGGGACAGGGGGCTCAGTGAGCAGTTCTTC.

Concerning this clone: The same CDR3 is also encoded by other DNA sequences in this sample. The CDR3 reads CASSGGGNTEAFF. The CDR3 nucleotides are TGCGCCAGCAGCGGCGGAGGTAACACTGAAGCTTTCTTT. This chain joins TRBV5-1 and TRBJ1-1; D gene ambiguous. The V end was cut by 4 bases, the J end by 2 bases, with 9 bases between. Germline V CDR1 and CDR2: SGHRS, YFSETQ. The CDR3 length is 13 residues. Together with reference TRBV5-1 and TRBJ1-1, the CDR3 gives the full variable domain: KAGVTQTPRYLIKTRGQQVTLSCSPISGHRSVSWYQQTPGQGLQFLFEYFSETQRNKGNFPGRFSGRQFSNSRSEMNVSTLELGDSALYLCASSGGGNTEAFFGQGTRLTVV.

J is TRBJ2-5 and V is TRBV14, with no clear D. The CDR3 runs 14 residues. The V end lost 3 bases, the J end lost 2 bases, and 10 bases lay between the germline ends. Germline V gene lookup returns CDR1 SGHDN and CDR2 FVKESK. As DNA, the CDR3 is TGTGCCAGCAGCCACAGGAATTCTCAAGAGACCCAGTACTTC. This codes for CASSHRNSQETQYF.

The DNA for the CDR3 is TGTGCCAGCAGCGGATTCTCTGGGGCCAACGTCCTGACTTTC. Encoded protein: CASSGFSGANVLTF. The chain couples TRBV9 to TRBJ2-6; no clear D gene. Germline V gives CDR1 SGDLS, CDR2 YYNGEE. The CDR3 extends over 14 amino acids. Between the trimmed V and J ends, which lost 3 bases and 0 bases, there was a span of 4 bases.